This TCR beta chain was observed in a study of Graves' ophthalmopathy and Graves' hyperthyroidism. For the study at large: Before any treatment, peripheral blood was taken at the initial diagnosis. The study's findings and limits: Blood contained most expanded thyroid clonotypes exceeding 0.001 frequency.

This clonotype has a handful of counts. Its matching antigen is unknown. Transcripts of RNA were the source for amplifying TCR beta CDR3 regions. HTBI primers were employed in first-round RT-PCR, then a second-round multiplex PCR followed. In TCRdb, the multiplex PCR reads were re-called with MiXCR into one record per CDR3 protein. The sample gives 650,000 to 900,000 distinct CDR3 sequences, roughly 40% of which show up once; 44% is in the top ten. Unmatched junction bases numbered 11, after V lost 8 bases and J lost 5 bases. CDR1 MNHEY and CDR2 SVGAGI come from the germline V gene. The CDR3 sequence is 14 residues long. Those donors who had ophthalmopathy presented with moderate-to-severe activity, a CAS of ≥3, a NOSPECS of ≥4 and a duration under 3 months. Exclusion applied to patients with other autoimmune diseases, uncontrolled infections, pregnancy or lactation.

This chain joins TRBV6-5 and TRBJ2-7; 8 positions match TRBD2. The TCR sequence derives from an adult man with Graves' ophthalmopathy. Input material: peripheral blood. CDR3 sequence reads: CASQRGPMSHEQYF. In DNA form, the CDR3 reads TGTGCCAGCCAGCGGGGGCCCATGAGCCACGAGCAGTACTTC.